These 9 T cell receptor beta chains came from one sample sequenced in a study of T cell repertoires in aging, cancer and after chemotherapy. Multiplex touch-down PCR with TRB-A/B primers amplified rearranged V-D-J TRB sequences. TCRdb reanalysed the multiplex PCR reads using MiXCR and keeps one entry per CDR3 protein. The sample lists about 10,000 distinct CDR3 sequences; around 44% were seen once. TCR beta rearrangements were amplified from peripheral blood genomic DNA. The sample was blood. The source is a human donor in good health.

In its sample, this clonotype is medium-sized. V usage is TRBV29-1 and J usage is TRBJ1-2; D may be TRBD1 (6 bases). The CDR3 has 12 amino acids. The germline V gene encodes CDR1 SQVTM and CDR2 ANQGSEA. With 3 bases removed from V and 4 bases from J, the gap between germline ends came to 9 bases. DNA for the CDR3: TGCAGCGTTGACAGGGGAGGCTATGGCTACACCTTC. Protein sequence: CSVDRGGYGYTF. The variable domain in full, with the rest retrieved from reference TRBV29-1 and TRBJ1-2, is SAVISQKPSRDICQRGTSLTIQCQVDSQVTMMFWYRQQPGQSLTLIATANQGSEATYESGFVIDKFPISRPNLTFSTLTVSNMSPEDSSIYLCSVDRGGYGYTFGSGTRLTVV.

V usage is TRBV25-1 and J usage is TRBJ2-2, with 7 bases identical to TRBD1. CDR1 and CDR2 (germline): MGHDK, SYGVNS. This CDR3 is 16 amino acids long. With V trimmed by 2 bases and J by 5 bases, 8 bases remained unmatched. The CDR3 is CASSEPPGGHTGELFF. The CDR3 DNA follows: TGTGCCAGCAGTGAACCTCCAGGGGGTCATACCGGGGAGCTGTTTTTT.

The V gene is TRBV11-1, the J gene TRBJ2-2; no reliable D call. V was shortened by 9 bases and J by 4 bases, with 21 bases between the two germline ends. CDR3 length equals 16 residues. CDR1 and CDR2 from the germline V gene are SGHAT and FQDESV (reference sequence). The CDR3, as DNA: TGTGCCAGTTCAACCGTTTTGGTCCCGAGCACCGGGGAGCTGTTTTTT. This codes for CASSTVLVPSTGELFF.

The V call is TRBV9, the J call TRBJ1-2; D gene unclear. Trimming cost V 0 bases and J 1 base, with 4 bases left between them. The CDR3 extends over 13 amino acids. Germline CDR1 SGDLS, CDR2 YYNGEE. CDR3 coding DNA: TGTGCCAGCAGCGTAGACCATAACTATGGCTACACCTTC. Its protein is CASSVDHNYGYTF.

The V and J genes are TRBV20-1 and TRBJ1-6; D may be TRBD1 (6 bases). CDR3 length: 14 amino acids. Germline V CDR1 and CDR2: DFQATT, SNEGSKA (reference sequence). The V and J ends lost 3 bases and 10 bases respectively, with 16 bases between them. The CDR3 protein is CSASRGHGVSPLHF. For the CDR3, the DNA is TGCAGTGCTAGTCGGGGACATGGGGTATCACCCCTCCACTTT.

This rearrangement joins TRBV5-1 to TRBJ2-3; no firm D call. Germline V gene sequence: CDR1 SGHRS, CDR2 YFSETQ. CDR3 length: 15 amino acids. Trimming pared 0 bases from V and 4 bases from J, leaving 12 bases between. The CDR3 region is CASSLENPSSDTQYF. The CDR3 coding sequence is TGCGCCAGCAGCTTGGAGAACCCTTCGTCAGATACGCAGTATTTT.

This clonotype was observed a handful of times. The rearrangement uses TRBV20-1 and TRBJ2-7, with 7 positions matching TRBD1. Germline CDR1 and CDR2: DFQATT and SNEGSKA (reference sequence). The V and J ends lost 5 bases and 3 bases, in that order; junction bases with no gene match: 7. The CDR3 covers 13 residues. The CDR3 region has the DNA TGCAGTGCTTGTCCCCACAGGGGCTACGAGCAGTACGTC. This translates into CSACPHRGYEQYV.

Here the CDR3 DNA reads TGTGCCAGCAGTTACCTACTGTCGGCGGATAATGAAAAACTGTTTTTT. Amino acids: CASSYLLSADNEKLFF. V usage is TRBV6-5 and J usage is TRBJ1-4; D gene unclear. CDR1 is MNHEY and CDR2 is SVGAGI in the germline V gene. Trimming pared 2 bases from V and 4 bases from J, leaving 14 bases between. The CDR3 consists of 16 residues.

CDR3 region: CASSQGGSYEQYF. CDR3 nucleotide sequence: TGTGCCAGCAGCCAAGGTGGTTCCTACGAGCAGTACTTC. The chain is built from TRBV4-2 and TRBJ2-7, with unresolved D. The CDR3 has 13 amino acids. The V end was cut by 1 base, the J end by 1 base, with 5 bases between. CDR1 is LGHNA and CDR2 is YNFKEQ in the germline V gene.